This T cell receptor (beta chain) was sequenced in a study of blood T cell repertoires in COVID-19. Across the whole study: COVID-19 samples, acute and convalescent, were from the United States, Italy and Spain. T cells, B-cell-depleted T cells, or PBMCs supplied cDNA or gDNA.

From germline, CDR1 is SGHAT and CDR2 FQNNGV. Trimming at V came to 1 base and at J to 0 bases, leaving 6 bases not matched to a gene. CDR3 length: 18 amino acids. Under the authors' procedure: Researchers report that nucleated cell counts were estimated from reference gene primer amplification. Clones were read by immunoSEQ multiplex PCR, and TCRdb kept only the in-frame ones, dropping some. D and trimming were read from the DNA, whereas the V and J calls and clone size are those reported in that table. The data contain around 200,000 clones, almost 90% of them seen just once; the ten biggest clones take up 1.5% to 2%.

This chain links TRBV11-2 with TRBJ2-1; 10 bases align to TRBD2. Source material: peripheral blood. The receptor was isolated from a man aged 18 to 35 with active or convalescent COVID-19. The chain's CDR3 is CASSLGLAGASSYNEQFF. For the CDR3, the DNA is TGTGCCAGCAGCTTAGGGCTAGCGGGAGCCAGCTCCTACAATGAGCAGTTCTTC.